The text below deals with one T cell receptor (beta chain). The antigen this receptor binds is unknown. No base qualities exist here, and no much larger clone lies one base off it. V is pruned by 6 bases and J by 4 bases, leaving 6 bases of the junction without a gene match. CDR1 MNHNY and CDR2 SVGAGI are derived from the germline V gene (reference sequence). The CDR3, from cysteine to phenylalanine, totals 15 residues. Just CDR3 DNA is preserved here, 45 bases in frame from base 1. Samples from volunteer blood donors who had recovered from COVID-19 were contributed by a second Seattle source. Collaborating institutions collected whole blood in K2EDTA tubes following their own protocols. Collaborator samples were shipped for TCRbeta analysis as frozen whole blood, isolated PBMCs, or DNA extracted from either sample type. This sample is drawn from a study of blood T cell repertoires in COVID-19 (TCRdb year 2020). In the study overall: The collaborator samples originated in the United States, Italy and Spain and spanned the acute and convalescent phases of COVID-19. The material from the prospective study consisted of cDNA or gDNA derived from T cells, B-cell-depleted T cells, or PBMCs. The dataset comprised deeply sampled blood TCRbeta repertoires from subjects exposed to, actively infected with, or recovered from COVID-19. A freely available public database, intended as a resource for researchers studying the immune response to SARS-CoV-2, is where the repertoires were released. The samples were drawn from the first 160 participants of the ongoing ImmuneRACE study and from some 1,300 subjects provided by 6 global collaborators. A de-identified subject ID, COVID-19 status, age in years and sex were almost always included in the sample metadata. Where available, HLA class I and class II types were taken from metadata supplied by the sample provider and were not determined by assay-based typing. Results and caveats for the whole study, not just this receptor: The quantity of clinical and demographic metadata differed by source and by participant and was supplied without curation.

TCRbeta CDR3 regions were amplified from genomic DNA by means of the immunoSEQ Assay, a bias-controlled multiplex PCR. As for the original processing: The number of nucleated cells in each sample was estimated from the amplification of reference gene primers within the assay. Sequence reads were collapsed and filtered to measure the absolute abundance of every unique TCRbeta CDR3 rearrangement. Productive Simpson clonality was computed per sample as the square root of Simpson's diversity index over productive rearrangements. Held by TCRdb, this immuneACCESS table contains in-frame sequences only and omits some clones. Under half of the omission traces to an unresolved V gene where checked; the cause of the rest is unknown. The V and J calls and clone size were taken over from that table, and D and trimming were inferred from the DNA. The sample yields under 300,000 clones; 80% to 90% were counted once. The ten largest account for less than 5% of the sample.

Sequencing was performed on peripheral blood. The sequence was obtained from a woman aged 40 to 50 who had recovered from COVID-19. The chain couples TRBV6-6 to TRBJ2-5; 12 nucleotides in the junction match TRBD2. The CDR3 has the sequence CASRTRGLAGETQYF. At the DNA level, the sequence is TGTGCCAGCAGAACCCGGGGACTAGCGGGAGAGACCCAGTACTTC.